These 26 T cell receptor beta chains share one sample of origin, sequenced in a study of T cell repertoires in cytomegalovirus infection. Each CDR3 protein is one row after TCRdb ran MiXCR on the reads. The sample holds almost 500,000 distinct CDR3 sequences, 10% to 12% seen once. Sequenced input: PBMCs. The receptors stem from a human donor in good health (CMV status not recorded). Some clones in this sample may be carry-over from other donors' samples.

There are many counts of this clonotype. The chain couples TRBV7-9 to TRBJ2-3; D might be TRBD2 (6 bases). V lost 4 bases, J lost 2 bases, and 16 bases lay in between. Germline V gene lookup returns CDR1 SEHNR and CDR2 FQNEAQ (reference sequence). This CDR3 region has 16 residues. DNA for the CDR3: TGTGCCAGCAGCTCAGCTGGTAGCGGATCCACAGATACGCAGTATTTT. Its translation is CASSSAGSGSTDTQYF.

This clonotype showed up just a few times. The chain joins TRBV9 to TRBJ1-1, with D unclear. Germline CDR1 is SGDLS and CDR2 is YYNGEE. The CDR3 consists of 14 residues. V lost 4 bases and J lost 1, with 11 bases in between. CDR3 in amino acids: CASSSGLENTEAFF. As DNA, the CDR3 is TGTGCCAGCAGCTCCGGACTCGAGAACACTGAAGCTTTCTTT.

This chain uses TRBV3-1 with TRBJ1-6; D not certain. The CDR3 contains 14 residues. The V gene's germline CDR1 is LGHDT and CDR2 YNNKEL (reference sequence). V was cut by 1 base and J by 7 bases, with 8 bases left in between. CDR3: CASSQGSNNSPLHF. CDR3 DNA: TGTGCCAGCAGCCAAGGCAGTAACAATTCACCCCTCCACTTT.

The chain uses TRBV9 and TRBJ1-6; TRBD1 matches at 7 bases. Germline CDR1 and CDR2: SGDLS and YYNGEE. Unmatched junction bases numbered 5, after V lost 4 bases and J lost 4 bases. This CDR3 has 15 amino acids. CDR3 nucleotides: TGTGCCAGCAGCCCGGGGACAGAGTATAATTCACCCCTCCACTTT. Translating it yields CASSPGTEYNSPLHF.

The chain recombines TRBV30 with TRBJ1-1; D not resolved. The CDR3 length is 13 residues. The germline CDR1 and CDR2 sequences are GTSNPN and SVGIG (reference sequence). Trimming removed 5 bases from V and 6 bases from J, with 16 bases in between. The CDR3 DNA follows: TGTGCCTGGGGCCGTACCGCCCCGGCTGAAGCTTTCTTT. Translated: CAWGRTAPAEAFF.

The V gene is TRBV19, the J gene TRBJ1-2; no clear D gene. V was shortened by 3 bases and J by 2 bases, with 10 bases between the two germline ends. Per germline, CDR1 LNHDA and CDR2 SQIVND (reference sequence). This CDR3 contains 14 residues. The CDR3 DNA is TGTGCCAGTAGTATGGGCCCAGACAACTATGGCTACACCTTC. This encodes CASSMGPDNYGYTF.

At least ten counts were recorded for this clonotype. The chain carries TRBV7-9 and TRBJ2-3; 8 bases agree with TRBD2. This CDR3 region has 16 residues. Losses at the gene ends were 11 bases for V and 2 bases for J; bases not matched to a gene: 15. Germline values: CDR1 SEHNR, CDR2 FQNEAQ (reference sequence). CDR3 coding DNA: TGTGCCCGCTTAGGAGGGAGCGGGGGCACCACAGATACGCAGTATTTT. It encodes CARLGGSGGTTDTQYF. Together with reference TRBV7-9 and TRBJ2-3, the CDR3 gives the full variable domain: DTGVSQNPRHKITKRGQNVTFRCDPISEHNRLYWYRQTLGQGPEFLTYFQNEAQLEKSRLLSDRFSAERPKGSFSTLEIQRTEQGDSAMYLCARLGGSGGTTDTQYFGPGTRLTVL.

The rearrangement links TRBV28 to TRBJ1-5; D not certain. CDR1 is MDHEN and CDR2 is SYDVKM in the germline V gene. The CDR3 is made up of 13 amino acids. The V end was cut by 3 bases, the J end by 5 bases, with 8 bases between. The chain's CDR3 is CASSFSFYQPQHF. The CDR3, as DNA: TGTGCCAGCAGTTTTAGTTTCTATCAGCCCCAGCATTTT.

This clonotype was detected only a few times. V gene TRBV27 combines with J gene TRBJ2-1, with 13 bases lining up with TRBD2. The CDR3 contains 15 residues. Germline lookup yields CDR1 MNHEY and CDR2 SMNVEV (reference sequence). V trimming: 6 bases; J trimming: 9 bases; junction bases outside the gene matches: 8. This CDR3 is CASRILAGGPIEQFF. The CDR3 nucleotides are TGTGCCAGCAGAATACTAGCGGGAGGGCCTATTGAGCAGTTCTTC.

This CDR3 is CASSLEFWRSSGTNEQFF. For the CDR3, the DNA is TGTGCCAGCAGCTTGGAGTTTTGGAGGTCTAGCGGAACGAATGAGCAGTTCTTC. The V gene is TRBV5-5, the J gene TRBJ2-1; 7 bases match TRBD2. The CDR3 spans 18 residues. In germline, CDR1 is SGHKS, CDR2 YYEKEE (reference sequence). The J segment lost 7 bases and the V segment lost 0 bases, leaving 16 bases of the junction unmatched. Together with reference TRBV5-5 and TRBJ2-1, the CDR3 gives the full variable domain: DAGVTQSPTHLIKTRGQQVTLRCSPISGHKSVSWYQQVLGQGPQFIFQYYEKEERGRGNFPDRFSARQFPNYSSELNVNALLLGDSALYLCASSLEFWRSSGTNEQFFGPGTRLTVL.

This clonotype appeared many times. The V and J genes are TRBV7-9 and TRBJ2-3, with D maybe TRBD2 (6 bases). V was cut by 5 bases and J by 0 bases, with 9 bases left in between. The length of the CDR3 is 14 residues. Germline V CDR1 and CDR2: SEHNR, FQNEAQ (reference sequence). CDR3 DNA: TGTGCCAGCAGCACGGGACTGAGCACAGATACGCAGTATTTT. This translates into CASSTGLSTDTQYF. Together with reference TRBV7-9 and TRBJ2-3, the CDR3 gives the full variable domain: DTGVSQNPRHKITKRGQNVTFRCDPISEHNRLYWYRQTLGQGPEFLTYFQNEAQLEKSRLLSDRFSAERPKGSFSTLEIQRTEQGDSAMYLCASSTGLSTDTQYFGPGTRLTVL.

At least ten counts were recorded for this clonotype. The chain combines TRBV7-3 with TRBJ1-2, with 9 bases identical to TRBD1. Germline V lookup: CDR1 SGHTA, CDR2 FQGTGA. The CDR3 contains 15 residues. The ends lost 3 bases at V and 0 bases at J; junction bases unmatched: 2. CDR3 sequence: CASSLTGGANYGYTF. As DNA, the CDR3 is TGTGCCAGCAGCTTGACAGGGGGGGCTAACTATGGCTACACCTTC. The full variable domain, rest sourced from reference TRBV7-3 and TRBJ1-2, is GAGVSQTPSNKVTEKGKYVELRCDPISGHTALYWYRQSLGQGPEFLIYFQGTGAADDSGLPNDRFFAVRPEGSVSTLKIQRTERGDSAVYLCASSLTGGANYGYTFGSGTRLTVV.

The chain recombines TRBV6-1 with TRBJ1-1, with D possibly matching TRBD1 (5 bases). The CDR3 sequence is 14 residues long. V gave up 6 bases and J gave up 1 base, with 12 bases separating them. Germline loops: CDR1 MNHNS, CDR2 SASEGT. In DNA form, the CDR3 reads TGTGCCAGCAGAGATCCGGGGCGGAACACTGAAGCTTTCTTT. Its protein is CASRDPGRNTEAFF.

This clonotype has a handful of counts. The chain carries TRBV30 and TRBJ1-4, with D perhaps TRBD1 (5 bases). CDR3 length: 16 amino acids. The V end was cut by 7 bases, the J end by 7 bases, with 25 bases between. Germline CDR1 and CDR2: GTSNPN and SVGIG (reference sequence). CDR3 protein: CASDPGTSPGGEKLFF. The CDR3 DNA reads TGTGCCTCGGATCCGGGCACATCCCCTGGGGGTGAAAAACTGTTTTTT.

The genes are TRBV2 and TRBJ2-1; D is perhaps TRBD1 (6 bases). V lost 3 bases and J 6 bases, leaving 15 bases between the germline ends. There are 15 residues in the CDR3. Germline-derived CDR1 and CDR2 are SNHLY and FYNNEI. Written as DNA, the CDR3 is TGTGCCAGCAGTGAGGGGGCGCGGGTTGGCAATGAGCAGTTCTTC. Its protein product is CASSEGARVGNEQFF.

The chain links TRBV6-6 to TRBJ2-2; TRBD2 matches 11 bases. Germline loops: CDR1 MNHNY, CDR2 SVGAGI (reference sequence). The ends lost 2 bases at V and 1 base at J; junction bases unmatched: 6. The CDR3 has 18 amino acids. Written as DNA, the CDR3 is TGTGCCAGCAGTTACCCCCCTAGCGGGAGGCGGAACACCGGGGAGCTGTTTTTT. It specifies CASSYPPSGRRNTGELFF.

This clonotype was detected ten times or more. The chain employs TRBV4-1 and TRBJ2-7; D might be TRBD2 (6 bases). Trimming left V 0 bases short and J 3 bases short, with 9 bases between. There are 14 residues in the CDR3. CDR1 is MGHRA, CDR2 YSYEKL, per germline. The CDR3 is CASSQDTGDYEQYF. In DNA, the CDR3 is TGCGCCAGCAGCCAAGATACGGGGGACTACGAGCAGTACTTC.

This clonotype was detected many times. The chain recombines TRBV6-1 with TRBJ1-5; D is perhaps TRBD1 (5 bases). The CDR3 runs 14 residues. From germline, CDR1 is MNHNS and CDR2 SASEGT. V lost 1 base to trimming and J lost 3 bases, with 7 bases between them. The CDR3 loop is CASSEVGANQPQHF. The CDR3 DNA is TGTGCCAGCAGTGAAGTTGGGGCCAATCAGCCCCAGCATTTT.

Many counts were recorded for this clonotype. The CDR3 protein is CASSASGGGTGYTF. In DNA form, the CDR3 reads TGTGCCAGCAGTGCCTCAGGGGGCGGGACCGGCTACACCTTC. The gene calls are TRBV12-3 or TRBV12-4 and TRBJ1-2, with TRBD1 matching 8 bases. Germline trimming cut 5 bases from V and 8 bases from J; bases unmatched to any gene: 10. The CDR3 contains 14 residues.

V usage is TRBV12-3 or TRBV12-4 and J usage is TRBJ2-7; TRBD2 matches 8 bases. This CDR3 contains 14 residues. J was trimmed by 0 bases and V by 6 bases; bases with no gene match: 4. The DNA for the CDR3 is TGTGCCAGCAGAGGGAGCGGGAGCTCCTACGAGCAGTACTTC. Its protein is CASRGSGSSYEQYF.

The V call is TRBV5-4, the J call TRBJ2-4, with D possibly TRBD1 on 5 matching bases. CDR1 and CDR2 from the germline V gene are SGHNT and YYREEE (reference sequence). The CDR3 runs 15 residues. The V end lost 0 bases, the J end lost 2 bases, and 9 bases lay between the germline ends. CDR3: CASSLEGATKNIQYF. CDR3 sequence (DNA): TGTGCCAGCAGCTTGGAAGGGGCTACCAAAAACATTCAGTACTTC.

The count of this clonotype is one. The V and J genes are TRBV19 and TRBJ1-2; D is ambiguous. This CDR3 has 13 amino acids. Germline V gene data show CDR1 as LNHDA and CDR2 as SQIVND (reference sequence). Trimming shortened V by 6 bases and J by 6 bases, and 14 bases separated the two germline ends. CDR3 bases: TGTGCCAGTAGCCGGATGGCGGTCGATGGCTACACCTTC. Translated: CASSRMAVDGYTF.

This clonotype was seen repeatedly, ten times or more. The chain combines TRBV7-2 with TRBJ2-5; 9 nucleotides line up with TRBD1. With 5 bases clipped from V and 7 bases from J, the junction kept 11 bases outside the gene matches. The CDR3 is 15 residues long. Looked up from germline, CDR1 is SGHTA and CDR2 is FQGNSA. The chain's CDR3 is CASSQGTGFPGTQYF. The CDR3 nucleotides read TGTGCCAGCAGCCAAGGGACAGGGTTCCCCGGGACCCAGTACTTC.

The chain combines TRBV14 with TRBJ2-1; TRBD2 matches at 10 bases. In germline, CDR1 is SGHDN, CDR2 FVKESK. The CDR3 has 16 residues. With V trimmed by 4 bases and J by 6 bases, 9 bases remained unmatched. The CDR3 loop is CASSLLTSGIANEQFF. DNA of the CDR3: TGTGCCAGCAGCCTGCTAACTAGCGGGATAGCCAATGAGCAGTTCTTC.

This clonotype was recorded at least ten times. CDR3 in amino acids: CATSRGTSGGDTQYF. CDR3 in DNA: TGTGCCACCAGCAGAGGGACATCCGGGGGAGATACGCAGTATTTT. The chain uses TRBV15 and TRBJ2-3; D might be TRBD2 (6 bases). Germline values: CDR1 LNHNV, CDR2 YYDKDF (reference sequence). The CDR3 totals 15 residues. V lost 1 base and J lost 5, with 13 bases in between.

This chain links TRBV9 with TRBJ2-1; 12 nucleotides agree with TRBD2. This CDR3 contains 16 residues. The junction had 5 bases not matched to a gene; V was cut back by 3 bases and J by 4 bases. Looked up from germline, CDR1 is SGDLS and CDR2 is YYNGEE. CDR3 protein: CASSESGLAGYNEQFF. The CDR3, as DNA: TGTGCCAGCAGCGAATCAGGACTAGCGGGGTACAATGAGCAGTTCTTC.